Sequencing of this T cell receptor (beta chain) was carried out in a study of blood T cell repertoires in COVID-19. Study in general: From the United States, Italy and Spain came samples of acute and convalescent COVID-19.

Repertoires were generated with immunoSEQ multiplex PCR, while TCRdb's copy carries only in-frame clones and drops some. The data hold around 250,000 clones, with more than 75% observed a single time. This TCR came from a woman in her seventies with active or convalescent COVID-19. Input material: peripheral blood.

DNA for the CDR3: TGCGCCAGCATGGGGACCGGGAGGATCACTGAAGCTTTCTTT. This translates into CASMGTGRITEAFF. This chain uses TRBV10-1 with TRBJ1-1; possible D gene TRBD1, 5 bases. The CDR3 has 14 amino acids. The germline gives CDR1 WNHNN, CDR2 SYGVQD (reference sequence). Trimming removed 7 bases from V and 4 bases from J, with 16 bases in between.